Sequencing of this TCR beta chain was carried out in a study of T cell responses to AZD1222 COVID-19 vaccine. In regard to this clone: No antigen is known for it.

Germline assignment: CDR1 MNHEY and CDR2 SVGAGI. The CDR3 contains 13 residues. V lost 7 bases to trimming and J lost 2 bases, with 11 bases between them. The table came from immunoSEQ multiplex PCR; TCRdb's copy has only in-frame clones and leaves some out. The repertoire has about 90,000 clones, about 90% of them found once; the top ten carry over 9%. Findings of the study overall: Once two AZD1222 doses were given, Spike-specific TCR breadth and depth went up. Repertoire sampling occurred only after the peak T cell response.

The sample consisted of peripheral blood, taken on day 0 of MenACWY control vaccination. The rearrangement joins TRBV6-5 to TRBJ1-2; possible D gene TRBD1, 5 bases. This receptor was obtained from an adult in good health. The CDR3 sequence is CASIEGRNYGYTF. The CDR3 DNA reads TGTGCCAGCATAGAGGGGAGAAACTATGGCTACACCTTC.